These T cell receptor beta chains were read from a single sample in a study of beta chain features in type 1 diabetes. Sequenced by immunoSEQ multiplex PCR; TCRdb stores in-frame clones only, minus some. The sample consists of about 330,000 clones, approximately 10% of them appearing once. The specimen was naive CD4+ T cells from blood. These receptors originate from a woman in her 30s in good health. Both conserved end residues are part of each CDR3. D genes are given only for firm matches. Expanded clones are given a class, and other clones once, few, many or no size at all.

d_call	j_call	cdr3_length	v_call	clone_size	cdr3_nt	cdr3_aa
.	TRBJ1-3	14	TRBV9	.	TGTGCCAGCAGCGTAGATAACAGTCGCGACACCATATATTTT	CASSVDNSRDTIYF
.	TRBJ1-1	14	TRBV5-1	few	TGCGCCAGCAGGCAAACCGGGTTCGTCACTGAAGCTTTCTTT	CASRQTGFVTEAFF
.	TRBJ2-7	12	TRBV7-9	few	TGTGCCAGCAGCTTAGGAGATTACGAGCAGTACTTC	CASSLGDYEQYF
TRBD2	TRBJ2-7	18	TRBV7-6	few	TGTGCCAGCAGCTTAGCGTCAGCTAGCGGGAGGTCCCCCTACGAGCAGTACTTC	CASSLASASGRSPYEQYF
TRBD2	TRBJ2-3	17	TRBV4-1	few	TGCGCCAGCAGCCAGGGACTAGCGGGCTCTAGCACAGATACGCAGTATTTT	CASSQGLAGSSTDTQYF
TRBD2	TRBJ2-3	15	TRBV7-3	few	TGTGCCAGCAGCCCAAGACTAGCGGGGACAGATACGCAGTATTTT	CASSPRLAGTDTQYF
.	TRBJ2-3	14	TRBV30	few	TGTGCCTGGGGGAATGGGGCTAGCACAGATACGCAGTATTTT	CAWGNGASTDTQYF
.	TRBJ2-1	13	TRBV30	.	TGTGCCTACACACCGGGGGTCTACAATGAGCAGTTCTTC	CAYTPGVYNEQFF
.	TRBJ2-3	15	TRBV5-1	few	TGCGCCAGCAGCTTGGGGCCGTCGCTCACAGATACGCAGTATTTT	CASSLGPSLTDTQYF
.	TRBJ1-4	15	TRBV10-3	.	TGTGCCATCAGTCCAGGTGTAGCAACTAATGAAAAACTGTTTTTT	CAISPGVATNEKLFF
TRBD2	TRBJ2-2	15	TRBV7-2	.	TGTGCCAGCAGCTTAGTTGCGGGAGACGCCGGGGAGCTGTTTTTT	CASSLVAGDAGELFF
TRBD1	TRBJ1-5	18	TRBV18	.	TGTGCCAGCTCACCCGAACAACTGACAGGGGATAGCAATCAGCCCCAGCATTTT	CASSPEQLTGDSNQPQHF
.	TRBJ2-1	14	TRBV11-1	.	TGTGCCAGCAGCTTATTCGAGGACTACAATGAGCAGTTCTTC	CASSLFEDYNEQFF
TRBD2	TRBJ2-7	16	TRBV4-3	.	TGCGCCAGCAGCCCGAGCGGGATCGGGTCCTCCTACGAGCAGTACTTC	CASSPSGIGSSYEQYF
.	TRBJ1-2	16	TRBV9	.	TGTGCCAGCAGCGGAGGGTTGGTTCGAGACTCCTATGGCTACACCTTC	CASSGGLVRDSYGYTF